This passage covers 17 T cell receptor beta chains from one sample sequenced in a study of spatial heterogeneity in lung cancer. Study-level points and caveats: Tumoral mutation counts were tracked by counts of expanded intratumoral alpha and beta TCRs.

TCRdb redid the calling of the 5' RACE reads with MiXCR, one entry per CDR3 protein. Here the sample spans 3,000 to 4,500 distinct CDR3 sequences, less than 14% being singletons. As to time point: sample taken at primary tumor resection. Their antigens are not known. Sequenced material: lung tumor tissue, taken at surgery. The receptors shown here come from a male donor with early-stage non-small cell lung cancer.

This clonotype was counted a few times. The chain carries TRBV28 and TRBJ2-7; D gene unclear. Per the germline V gene, CDR1 is MDHEN and CDR2 is SYDVKM. V gave up 6 bases and J gave up 0 bases, with 12 bases separating them. CDR3 length: 14 amino acids. The CDR3 protein is CASSPIVSSYEQYF. The CDR3 DNA is TGTGCCAGCAGCCCTATCGTGAGCTCCTACGAGCAGTACTTC.

This chain uses TRBV7-2 with TRBJ1-5, with D unresolved. The CDR3 is 16 residues long. The V end was cut by 5 bases, the J end by 6 bases, with 20 bases between. Germline V CDR1 and CDR2: SGHTA, FQGNSA. The CDR3 loop is CASSPVSESAGQPQHF. DNA for the CDR3: TGTGCCAGCAGCCCAGTGTCGGAGTCAGCGGGTCAGCCCCAGCATTTT.

Ten or more counts support this clonotype. The J gene is TRBJ2-4, the V gene TRBV6-2 or TRBV6-3, with 7 positions matching TRBD2. The germline CDR1 and CDR2 sequences are MNHEY and SVGEGT. The V segment lost 6 bases and the J segment 9 bases; nucleotides outside the gene matches: 5. The CDR3 has 12 residues. CDR3 sequence: CASSREGGIQYF. The CDR3 DNA sequence: TGTGCCAGCAGCAGGGAGGGTGGCATTCAGTACTTC.

The CDR3, as DNA: TGTGCCAGCAGCTTGGGAGATTATGGCTACACCTTC. It is translated as CASSLGDYGYTF. The chain uses TRBV7-8 and TRBJ1-2; D gene uncertain. Germline lookup yields CDR1 SGHVS and CDR2 FQNEAQ. Trimming shortened V by 3 bases and J by 5 bases, and 7 bases separated the two germline ends. The CDR3 contains 12 residues.

V and J are TRBV3-1 and TRBJ2-3; TRBD2 might be the D (6 bases). This CDR3 contains 13 residues. The V gene's germline CDR1 is LGHDT and CDR2 YNNKEL (reference sequence). V lost 0 bases to trimming and J lost 10 bases, with 11 bases between them. Here the CDR3 reads CASSQDRLVAQYF. The CDR3 DNA sequence: TGTGCCAGCAGCCAAGATCGACTAGTTGCGCAGTATTTT.

CDR3 DNA: TGTGCCAGCAGCCAAGGAGGGAACTACGAGCAGTACTTC. Encoded protein: CASSQGGNYEQYF. V gene TRBV4-2 combines with J gene TRBJ2-7, with D maybe TRBD2 (5 bases). The CDR3 has 13 residues. Trimming stripped 1 base from V and 3 bases from J, with 7 bases between. CDR1 and CDR2 from the germline V gene are LGHNA and YNFKEQ.

This sequence joins TRBV3-1 and TRBJ1-1; D uncertain. In germline, CDR1 is LGHDT, CDR2 YNNKEL (reference sequence). The V gene lost 4 bases and the J gene lost 6 bases, with 24 bases spanning the gap. This CDR3 contains 17 residues. CDR3 nucleotide sequence: TGTGCCAGCAGCCCCTTAGGAGGAGTGGAATATACTGCTGAAGCTTTCTTT. This translates into CASSPLGGVEYTAEAFF.

This clonotype was detected a few times. The chain links TRBV9 to TRBJ1-1; TRBD1 aligns across 9 bases. The germline gives CDR1 SGDLS, CDR2 YYNGEE. V lost 3 bases, J lost 1 base, and 13 bases stayed unmatched. This CDR3 comprises 18 residues. The CDR3 region is CASSGPPGQGVANTEAFF. The CDR3 DNA follows: TGTGCCAGCAGCGGGCCCCCGGGACAGGGAGTAGCGAACACTGAAGCTTTCTTT.

By proportion, this clonotype is medium-sized. The chain is built from TRBV19 and TRBJ2-1, with 10 bases fitting TRBD1. The CDR3 runs 17 residues. The ends lost 10 bases at V and 0 bases at J; junction bases unmatched: 12. Germline V gene data show CDR1 as LNHDA and CDR2 as SQIVND (reference sequence). The CDR3 DNA is TGTGCCACCAAGGTGACAGGGGGCACAGGCTCCTACAATGAGCAGTTCTTC. Translation: CATKVTGGTGSYNEQFF.

This chain connects TRBV29-1 to TRBJ1-2, with D maybe TRBD1 (6 bases). The CDR3 sequence is 13 residues long. Germline values: CDR1 SQVTM, CDR2 ANQGSEA. The V and J ends lost 4 bases and 4 bases respectively, with 13 bases between them. The CDR3 DNA reads TGCAGCGTTGTAATCACAGGGATCTATGGCTACACCTTC. Amino acid sequence: CSVVITGIYGYTF.

This clonotype was observed a handful of times. The rearrangement joins TRBV5-8 to TRBJ2-7; 8 bases map to TRBD1. J was trimmed by 7 bases and V by 4 bases; bases with no gene match: 4. Per germline, CDR1 SGHTS and CDR2 YDEGEE. The CDR3 runs to 12 residues. CDR3 sequence (DNA): TGTGCCAGCAGCCGGACAGGGCTTGAGCAGTACTTC. Translation gives CASSRTGLEQYF.

Within the sample, this clonotype is medium-sized. The chain combines TRBV5-1 with TRBJ1-1; D is uncertain. The CDR3 runs 14 residues. Trimming removed 0 bases from V and 5 bases from J, with 11 bases in between. Germline CDR1 SGHRS, CDR2 YFSETQ. The CDR3 protein is CASSLESIGTEAFF. DNA for the CDR3: TGCGCCAGCAGCTTGGAATCTATCGGAACTGAAGCTTTCTTT. The whole variable domain, remainder taken from reference TRBV5-1 and TRBJ1-1, is KAGVTQTPRYLIKTRGQQVTLSCSPISGHRSVSWYQQTPGQGLQFLFEYFSETQRNKGNFPGRFSGRQFSNSRSEMNVSTLELGDSALYLCASSLESIGTEAFFGQGTRLTVV.

A remark on this clonotype: It may be a read error: a sequence one base away is much more abundant. CDR3 protein: CASSSLQSSGETQYF. The CDR3 DNA is TGTGCCAGCAGCTCCCTACAATCTTCGGGGGAGACCCAGTACTTC. The chain couples TRBV11-3 to TRBJ2-5; D perhaps matches TRBD2 (5 bases). This CDR3 has 15 amino acids. The germline CDR1 and CDR2 sequences are SGHNT and YENEEA. V was cut by 4 bases and J by 5 bases, with 17 bases left in between.

This chain joins TRBV27 and TRBJ2-1; 7 positions agree with TRBD1. The V segment lost 5 bases and the J segment 9 bases; nucleotides outside the gene matches: 7. In germline, CDR1 is MNHEY, CDR2 SMNVEV (reference sequence). This CDR3 has 13 residues. CDR3 protein: CASSLPQGFEQFF. CDR3 in DNA: TGTGCCAGCAGTCTACCACAGGGGTTTGAGCAGTTCTTC.

This clonotype has just a few counts. The chain couples TRBV6-1 to TRBJ2-7; D unclear. Trimming shortened V by 6 bases and J by 3 bases, and 15 bases separated the two germline ends. CDR3 length equals 14 residues. The germline V gene has CDR1 MNHNS and CDR2 SASEGT. The CDR3 sequence is CASSESFWSYEQYV. As DNA, the CDR3 is TGTGCCAGCAGCGAGAGCTTCTGGAGCTACGAGCAGTACGTC.

This chain joins TRBV5-1 and TRBJ2-7; 14 bases agree with TRBD2. The CDR3 totals 19 residues. Germline V gene data show CDR1 as SGHRS and CDR2 as YFSETQ. J lost 2 bases, V lost 0 bases, and 10 bases had no gene match. The CDR3 DNA sequence: TGCGCCAGCAGCTTGGCCGGGACTAGCGGGAGTGGATTCACCTACGAGCAGTACGTC. It specifies CASSLAGTSGSGFTYEQYV.

The rearrangement joins TRBV2 to TRBJ2-1; D gene unclear. The CDR3 spans 13 residues. Trimming stripped 7 bases from V and 3 bases from J, with 10 bases between. Per the germline V gene, CDR1 is SNHLY and CDR2 is FYNNEI. The CDR3: CASNRAVYNEQFF. The CDR3 DNA follows: TGTGCCAGCAACCGGGCGGTCTACAATGAGCAGTTCTTC.